The 5 T cell receptor beta chains given below trace back to one sample, sequenced in a study of cytomegalovirus exposure and HLA in healthy donors. PCR primers comprised 60 Vbeta and 13 Jbeta primers. The repertoire was sequenced with immunoSEQ multiplex PCR; TCRdb's copy has only in-frame clones and lacks some. The sample shows around 140,000 clones, 65% to 85% of them seen only once. Source material: PBMCs. Every receptor here comes from a man aged 25 to 40 in good health and CMV-seronegative.

This rearrangement joins TRBV19 to TRBJ1-1, with no clear D. Trimming shortened V by 4 bases and J by 0 bases, and 9 bases separated the two germline ends. This CDR3 is 14 amino acids long. Germline V lookup: CDR1 LNHDA, CDR2 SQIVND (reference sequence). The CDR3 DNA follows: TGTGCCAGTAGTAGAAGGACTATGAACACTGAAGCTTTCTTT. Amino acids: CASSRRTMNTEAFF.

The CDR3 loop is CASSMGQYDEQYF. For the CDR3, the DNA is TGTGCCAGTAGTATGGGACAGTACGACGAGCAGTACTTC. This chain links TRBV19 with TRBJ2-7; TRBD1 matches 7 bases. The CDR3 loop spans 13 amino acids. The V gene end was trimmed by 3 bases and the J gene end by 5 bases; junction bases not matched to a gene: 4. CDR1 LNHDA and CDR2 SQIVND come from the germline V gene (reference sequence).

Comments on this clone: Within the sample, other DNA sequences also encode this same CDR3. This chain uses TRBV29-1 with TRBJ2-3; the D gene is possibly TRBD2 (5 bases). The germline gives CDR1 SQVTM, CDR2 ANQGSEA. The CDR3 contains 10 residues. The V end lost 7 bases, the J end lost 6 bases, and 8 bases lay between the germline ends. CDR3 sequence reads: CSGGEDTQYF. DNA of the CDR3: TGCAGCGGGGGAGAGGATACGCAGTATTTT.

The chain recombines TRBV11-3 with TRBJ2-2; a possible D gene is TRBD2 (5 bases). V was trimmed by 5 bases and J by 6 bases, leaving 13 bases between them. Germline lookup yields CDR1 SGHNT and CDR2 YENEEA. This CDR3 contains 14 residues. CDR3 sequence (DNA): TGTGCCAGCAGCCTCGGACTGGGTGCCGGGGAGCTGTTTTTT. It encodes CASSLGLGAGELFF.

A single count supports this clone. The CDR3 region is CASSPRGEGYNEQFF. The CDR3 nucleotides are TGTGCCAGCAGCCCACGAGGGGAGGGCTACAATGAGCAGTTCTTC. This sequence joins TRBV9 and TRBJ2-1, with 7 bases matching TRBD2. V shed 4 bases and J 3 bases; nucleotides not matched to a gene: 7. Germline assignment: CDR1 SGDLS and CDR2 YYNGEE. The CDR3 consists of 15 residues.